Listed below are T cell receptor beta chains from one sample, sequenced in a study of blood T cell repertoires in COVID-19. This table comes from immunoSEQ multiplex PCR, and its TCRdb copy is limited to in-frame clones, with some not included. The sample shows about 290,000 clones, around 86% of them seen only once. Sequencing was carried out using peripheral blood. The receptors were gathered from a woman aged 40-49 years who had recovered from COVID-19. Each CDR3 is given with its conserved first and last residue. Clone size is given for some rows only: seen once, a few or many times, or a class if the clone is expanded.

clone_size,v_call,cdr3_aa
once,TRBV11-3,CASSSTGVGEKLFF
NA,TRBV2,CASTTLSTGELFF
NA,TRBV6-1,CASSEAGGLAGTYEQYF
NA,TRBV5-1,CASRANGGAVLANEQFF
NA,TRBV30,CAWSLGQGTAGELFF
NA,TRBV3-1/TRBV3-2,CASSPADSAYGYTF
NA,TRBV20-1,CSATVYYEQYF
NA,TRBV10-1,CASSELAGAPTGELFF
NA,TRBV12-5,CASGLYPVEGATGYTF
NA,TRBV7-2,CASSYAGAEGETQYF
NA,TRBV5-1,CASSPGTGGNEQFF